The 30 T cell receptor beta chains listed next were all sequenced from one sample in a study of cytomegalovirus exposure and HLA in healthy donors (dated by TCRdb to 2017 to 2019). Library method: the immunoSEQ multiplex PCR assay. For the multiplex PCR, a mixture combining 60 forward primers for TCR Vbeta segments and 13 reverse primers for TCR Jbeta segments was used. Sourced from immuneACCESS, this table was stored by TCRdb with only in-frame sequences that have V and J called. A share of the clones is absent; for the studies checked, an unresolved V gene accounts for under half, and the remainder has no known explanation. This sample is represented by over 150,000 clones; 55% to 80% of them were singletons. In total, the top ten clones hold approximately 4.5% of the sample. The source material was PBMCs. These receptors originate from a woman under 30 in good health and CMV-seropositive.

This clone was counted between two and nine times. The gene calls are TRBV13 and TRBJ2-5; weak D call: TRBD2 (5 bases). This CDR3 region has 17 residues. V gave up 0 bases and J gave up 0 bases, with 14 bases separating them. Germline V lookup: CDR1 PRHDT, CDR2 FYEKMQ (reference sequence). CDR3 bases: TGTGCCAGCAGCTTAGGATTGCTAGCAGGATACCAAGAGACCCAGTACTTC. It encodes CASSLGLLAGYQETQYF. The whole variable domain, filled in from reference TRBV13 and TRBJ2-5, reads AAGVIQSPRHLIKEKRETATLKCYPIPRHDTVYWYQQGPGQDPQFLISFYEKMQSDKGSIPDRFSAQQFSDYHSELNMSSLELGDSALYFCASSLGLLAGYQETQYFGPGTRLLVL.

This chain joins TRBV6-5 and TRBJ1-2; tentatively, D is TRBD1 (5 bases). Germline V gene sequence: CDR1 MNHEY, CDR2 SVGAGI. The CDR3 runs to 14 residues. V lost 4 bases and J 6 bases, leaving 15 bases between the germline ends. CDR3 residues: CASSLYRPSDGYTF. CDR3 nucleotides: TGTGCCAGCAGTTTGTACAGGCCCTCGGATGGCTACACCTTC.

The sample holds a few counts of this clone. V usage is TRBV27 and J usage is TRBJ2-7; 10 positions match TRBD2. The junction had 11 bases not matched to a gene; V was cut back by 2 bases and J by 7 bases. CDR1 MNHEY and CDR2 SMNVEV come from the germline V gene (reference sequence). The CDR3 extends over 16 amino acids. CDR3: CASSLEVPAGGNEQYF. CDR3 bases: TGTGCCAGCAGTTTAGAGGTTCCAGCGGGGGGGAATGAGCAGTACTTC.

CDR3 sequence (DNA): TGTGCCAGCAGCCAGACAGTGAACACCGGGGAGCTGTTTTTT. Encoded protein: CASSQTVNTGELFF. The rearrangement links TRBV5-6 to TRBJ2-2, with a tentative D call TRBD1 (5 bases). V lost 4 bases, J lost 1 base, and 8 bases lay in between. The V gene's germline CDR1 is SGHDT and CDR2 YYEEEE. This CDR3 contains 14 residues.

Concerning this clone: At one end the junction does not follow the germline gene, possibly because of a read error. J is TRBJ1-2 and V is TRBV30, with 7 bases matching TRBD1. Per germline, CDR1 GTSNPN and CDR2 SVGIG (reference sequence). The CDR3 runs 12 residues. CDR3 coding DNA: TGTGCCTGGACCCCAGGGGGGTATGGCCACACCTTC. Translating gives CAWTPGGYGHTF. The whole variable domain, remainder taken from reference TRBV30 and TRBJ1-2, is SQTIHQWPATLVQPVGSPLSLECTVEGTSNPNLYWYRQAAGRGLQLLFYSVGIGQISSEVPQNLSASRPQDRQFILSSKKLLLSDSGFYLCAWTPGGYGHTFGSGTRLTVV.

This sequence joins TRBV7-2 and TRBJ2-5; D call uncertain. Germline CDR1 and CDR2: SGHTA and FQGNSA. V lost 5 bases and J lost 5, with 9 bases in between. The length of the CDR3 is 12 residues. CDR3 residues: CASSEYAETQYF. The CDR3 bases are TGTGCCAGCAGCGAGTATGCGGAGACCCAGTACTTC. The entire variable domain, with the rest obtained from reference TRBV7-2 and TRBJ2-5, is as follows: GAGVSQSPSNKVTEKGKDVELRCDPISGHTALYWYRQSLGQGLEFLIYFQGNSAPDKSGLPSDRFSAERTGGSVSTLTIQRTQQEDSAVYLCASSEYAETQYFGPGTRLLVL.

This chain uses TRBV27 with TRBJ1-2, with 9 bases matching TRBD1. J gave up 4 bases and V 5 bases, and 8 bases lay outside the gene matches. CDR1 is MNHEY and CDR2 is SMNVEV in the germline V gene (reference sequence). The CDR3 sequence is 15 residues long. Written as DNA, the CDR3 is TGTGCCAGCAGTCCAGGGACAGGGCGAAGCTATGGCTACACCTTC. Translating it yields CASSPGTGRSYGYTF.

The gene calls are TRBV19 and TRBJ2-1; perhaps TRBD1 as D (6 bases). CDR3 size: 16 residues. CDR1 is LNHDA, CDR2 SQIVND, per germline (reference sequence). The V end lost 6 bases, the J end lost 0 bases, and 15 bases lay between the germline ends. The CDR3 region has the DNA TGTGCCAGTAGACCCCAACAGGGCAGCTCCTACAATGAGCAGTTCTTC. Amino acids: CASRPQQGSSYNEQFF. The full variable domain, completed using reference TRBV19 and TRBJ2-1, is DGGITQSPKYLFRKEGQNVTLSCEQNLNHDAMYWYRQDPGQGLRLIYYSQIVNDFQKGDIAEGYSVSREKKESFPLTVTSAQKNPTAFYLCASRPQQGSSYNEQFFGPGTRLTVL.

This sequence joins TRBV7-9 and TRBJ1-1; D is ambiguous. The CDR3 length is 14 residues. The V end lost 5 bases, the J end lost 1 base, and 11 bases lay between the germline ends. Germline V lookup: CDR1 SEHNR, CDR2 FQNEAQ (reference sequence). CDR3 coding DNA: TGTGCCAGCAGCCGGTCAGGTGGGAACACTGAAGCTTTCTTT. It translates to CASSRSGGNTEAFF. Based on the CDR3 plus reference TRBV7-9 and TRBJ1-1, the full variable domain is DTGVSQNPRHKITKRGQNVTFRCDPISEHNRLYWYRQTLGQGPEFLTYFQNEAQLEKSRLLSDRFSAERPKGSFSTLEIQRTEQGDSAMYLCASSRSGGNTEAFFGQGTRLTVV.

The V and J genes are TRBV19 and TRBJ2-5; no clear D. CDR3 length equals 13 residues. Germline CDR1 reads LNHDA; CDR2 reads SQIVND (reference sequence). Deletions cut 5 bases from V and 3 bases from J, with 10 bases between. The CDR3 bases are TGTGCCAGTAGTCTACGGGTAGAAGAGACCCAGTACTTC. Translated, it gives CASSLRVEETQYF. Variable domain in full (rest from reference TRBV19 and TRBJ2-5): DGGITQSPKYLFRKEGQNVTLSCEQNLNHDAMYWYRQDPGQGLRLIYYSQIVNDFQKGDIAEGYSVSREKKESFPLTVTSAQKNPTAFYLCASSLRVEETQYFGPGTRLLVL.

The chain couples TRBV6-5 to TRBJ2-1; perhaps TRBD1 as D (5 bases). Trimming pared 5 bases from V and 4 bases from J, leaving 9 bases between. The germline CDR1 and CDR2 sequences are MNHEY and SVGAGI. The CDR3 is 13 residues long. CDR3 in amino acids: CASSRTPYNEQFF. Here the CDR3 DNA reads TGTGCCAGCAGTCGGACACCTTACAATGAGCAGTTCTTC.

V is TRBV29-1 and J is TRBJ1-1; D is uncertain. This CDR3 is built from 12 residues. Deletions cut 7 bases from V and 0 bases from J, with 9 bases between. Germline V gene data show CDR1 as SQVTM and CDR2 as ANQGSEA. The CDR3 DNA follows: TGCAGCGGAGGGTGGATGAACACTGAAGCTTTCTTT. It specifies CSGGWMNTEAFF.

This chain connects TRBV4-3 to TRBJ2-3; D might be TRBD1 (6 bases). This CDR3 spans 13 amino acids. Per germline, CDR1 LGHNA and CDR2 YSLEER. V lost 1 base and J 4 bases, leaving 6 bases between the germline ends. CDR3 loop: CASSQAGADTQYF. DNA for the CDR3: TGCGCCAGCAGCCAAGCAGGGGCAGATACGCAGTATTTT.

The chain joins TRBV19 to TRBJ2-3; D is possibly TRBD1 (6 bases). The ends were cut back, 11 bases at V and 2 bases at J, with 17 bases in the middle. The CDR3 is 14 amino acids. The germline V gene has CDR1 LNHDA and CDR2 SQIVND (reference sequence). The CDR3 loop is CAVGRGGYTDTQYF. The CDR3 DNA reads as TGTGCCGTGGGGAGAGGGGGATACACAGATACGCAGTATTTT.

The chain recombines TRBV27 with TRBJ2-3; perhaps TRBD2 as D (6 bases). Trimming left V 3 bases short and J 4 bases short, with 8 bases between. The CDR3 contains 13 residues. In germline, CDR1 is MNHEY, CDR2 SMNVEV (reference sequence). The CDR3 DNA follows: TGTGCCAGCAGTTTGGGGGGTTCAGATACGCAGTATTTT. Its protein is CASSLGGSDTQYF.

This clone was seen a few times. The chain joins TRBV6-1 to TRBJ1-5; D is undetermined. The CDR3 has 13 residues. Germline values: CDR1 MNHNS, CDR2 SASEGT. Trimming removed 9 bases at V and 4 bases at J, with 13 bases between. CDR3 DNA: TGTGCCAGTGAGTTATTTTCGAATCAGCCCCAGCATTTT. Encoded protein: CASELFSNQPQHF.

The chain joins TRBV6-9 to TRBJ1-1; 9 nucleotides match TRBD1. V shed 9 bases, J shed 1 base, and the junction held 6 bases outside the gene matches. Per the germline V gene, CDR1 is MNHGY and CDR2 is SVAAGI. The length of the CDR3 is 14 residues. CDR3 DNA: TGTGCCAGACCTACAGGGGGCGCGAACACTGAAGCTTTCTTT. Its protein product is CARPTGGANTEAFF.

This chain connects TRBV29-1 to TRBJ1-1, with D possibly matching TRBD1 (6 bases). This CDR3 region has 12 residues. The ends were cut back, 5 bases at V and 6 bases at J, with 13 bases in the middle. In germline, CDR1 is SQVTM, CDR2 ANQGSEA. The CDR3 protein is CSVRTDLAEAFF. CDR3 in DNA: TGCAGCGTTAGGACAGACCTAGCTGAAGCTTTCTTT. The whole variable domain, filled in from reference TRBV29-1 and TRBJ1-1, reads SAVISQKPSRDICQRGTSLTIQCQVDSQVTMMFWYRQQPGQSLTLIATANQGSEATYESGFVIDKFPISRPNLTFSTLTVSNMSPEDSSIYLCSVRTDLAEAFFGQGTRLTVV.

The CDR3 region is CASRTGQGYQPQHF. For the CDR3, the DNA is TGTGCCAGCAGGACGGGACAGGGTTATCAGCCCCAGCATTTT. The chain recombines TRBV2 with TRBJ1-5; TRBD1 aligns across 9 bases. This CDR3 is 14 amino acids long. The V and J ends lost 6 bases and 5 bases, in that order; junction bases with no gene match: 5. Looked up from germline, CDR1 is SNHLY and CDR2 is FYNNEI. Full variable domain (rest looked up from reference TRBV2 and TRBJ1-5): EPEVTQTPSHQVTQMGQEVILRCVPISNHLYFYWYRQILGQKVEFLVSFYNNEISEKSEIFDDQFSVERPDGSNFTLKIRSTKLEDSAMYFCASRTGQGYQPQHFGDGTRLSIL.

The chain uses TRBV10-1 and TRBJ1-3; no clear D. The CDR3 is made up of 12 amino acids. The V and J ends lost 4 bases and 4 bases respectively, with 5 bases between them. Germline V CDR1 and CDR2: WNHNN, SYGVQD (reference sequence). The CDR3 bases are TGCGCCAGCAGTGTCAGGGGAAACACCATATATTTT. Residues: CASSVRGNTIYF.

The chain recombines TRBV28 with TRBJ1-2, with D possibly being TRBD1 (5 bases). The CDR3 is 13 residues long. Trimming pared 8 bases from V and 7 bases from J, leaving 17 bases between. Germline CDR1 and CDR2: MDHEN and SYDVKM. The CDR3 sequence is CASGQPGRGGYTF. The CDR3 nucleotides are TGTGCCAGCGGACAACCGGGCAGAGGTGGCTACACCTTC.

The chain has TRBV19 and TRBJ2-7, with D maybe TRBD1 (5 bases). The CDR3 runs to 12 residues. The germline gives CDR1 LNHDA, CDR2 SQIVND (reference sequence). V was cut by 5 bases and J by 4 bases, with 9 bases left in between. The CDR3 DNA reads TGTGCCAGTAGTCAGGGAAGGTACGAGCAGTACTTC. The encoded protein is CASSQGRYEQYF.

The chain joins TRBV7-9 to TRBJ2-2, with D unresolved. In germline, CDR1 is SEHNR, CDR2 FQNEAQ (reference sequence). Trimming left V 6 bases short and J 3 bases short, with 5 bases between. This CDR3 comprises 12 residues. The CDR3 region is CASSHDTGELFF. The CDR3, as DNA: TGTGCCAGCAGTCATGACACCGGGGAGCTGTTTTTT. Complete variable domain (other parts from reference TRBV7-9 and TRBJ2-2): DTGVSQNPRHKITKRGQNVTFRCDPISEHNRLYWYRQTLGQGPEFLTYFQNEAQLEKSRLLSDRFSAERPKGSFSTLEIQRTEQGDSAMYLCASSHDTGELFFGEGSRLTVL.

The chain links TRBV5-4 to TRBJ2-1; maybe TRBD2 (5 bases). The CDR3 runs to 15 residues. Trimming shortened V by 4 bases and J by 4 bases, and 15 bases separated the two germline ends. Germline V gives CDR1 SGHNT, CDR2 YYREEE (reference sequence). As DNA, the CDR3 is TGTGCCAGCAGCCAGACGTCTAGGGAGTACAATGAGCAGTTCTTC. Its protein is CASSQTSREYNEQFF.

This clone was seen only a few times. The chain is built from TRBV21-1 and TRBJ1-2; the DNA was not used to check the table's D call, TRBD1. TRBV21-1 is termed a pseudogene. CDR3 length: 15 residues. The DNA of the CDR3 is TGTGCCCATACAGGGGGGACATCGATCAACTATGGCTACACCTTC. Protein sequence: CAHTGGTSINYGYTF.

This chain uses TRBV30 with TRBJ1-1, with a possible D match to TRBD1 (6 bases). CDR1 and CDR2 (germline): GTSNPN, SVGIG (reference sequence). The CDR3 loop spans 14 amino acids. V lost 8 bases, J lost 4 bases, and 20 bases lay in between. CDR3 DNA sequence: TGTGCCCAAGACGAGGGGGGGGCGGTCACTGAAGCTTTCTTT. It yields the protein CAQDEGGAVTEAFF. Complete variable domain (other parts from reference TRBV30 and TRBJ1-1): SQTIHQWPATLVQPVGSPLSLECTVEGTSNPNLYWYRQAAGRGLQLLFYSVGIGQISSEVPQNLSASRPQDRQFILSSKKLLLSDSGFYLCAQDEGGAVTEAFFGQGTRLTVV.

This chain joins TRBV14 and TRBJ2-3; D unresolved. V lost 5 bases and J lost 2, with 14 bases in between. This CDR3 is 15 amino acids long. Germline V gene sequence: CDR1 SGHDN, CDR2 FVKESK. The CDR3 sequence is CASSAYARSTDTQYF. DNA of the CDR3: TGTGCCAGCAGCGCCTACGCGAGATCCACAGATACGCAGTATTTT.

The rearrangement joins TRBV7-8 to TRBJ2-6; D gene ambiguous. Germline V CDR1 and CDR2: SGHVS, FQNEAQ. Trimming stripped 5 bases from V and 2 bases from J, with 10 bases between. CDR3 length: 15 amino acids. The CDR3 sequence is CASSPRTAGANVLTF. CDR3 nucleotides: TGTGCCAGCAGCCCCCGAACGGCTGGGGCCAACGTCCTGACTTTC.

This clone appeared once. The chain recombines TRBV9 with TRBJ1-4; tentative D call: TRBD1 (6 bases). CDR3 length: 17 amino acids. Trimming took off 4 bases at V and 2 bases at J, with 18 bases between the two ends. Germline V gene lookup returns CDR1 SGDLS and CDR2 YYNGEE. DNA of the CDR3: TGTGCCAGCAGCCGATATATGGACAGCGCGACTAATGAAAAACTGTTTTTT. Its protein is CASSRYMDSATNEKLFF.

This chain joins TRBV28 and TRBJ2-5, with a possible D match to TRBD2 (5 bases). The DNA end is a closer match to TRBJ2-7, so the J assignment may be wrong. Germline CDR1 is MDHEN and CDR2 is SYDVKM. This CDR3 comprises 13 residues. CDR3 sequence reads: CATAGLDSYEQYF. As DNA, the CDR3 is TGTGCCACCGCCGGACTGGACTCCTACGAGCAGTACTTC.